The 9 T cell receptor beta chains presented below share a single source sample, sequenced in a study of TIL therapy for anti-PD-1-resistant metastatic lung cancer. Sample time point: pre-treatment sample, taken before nivolumab and TIL therapy. Tumor tissue came from excised metastases, mostly pleural nodules or supraclavicular lymph nodes. This was the immunoSEQ v3 assay. Sequenced by immunoSEQ multiplex PCR; TCRdb stores in-frame clones only, minus some. The data hold approximately 87,000 clones, with 55% to 75% observed a single time. The specimen was tumor tissue, collected at baseline. These receptors came from a person aged 25 to 80 with non-small cell lung cancer.

The CDR3 region has the DNA TGTGCCAGCAGCGAGCTAGCGGGCACAGATACGCAGTATTTT. Its translation: CASSELAGTDTQYF. V is TRBV5-4 and J is TRBJ2-3; 7 nucleotides match TRBD2. Germline V gives CDR1 SGHNT, CDR2 YYREEE (reference sequence). This CDR3 has 14 amino acids. Unmatched junction bases numbered 3, after V lost 4 bases and J lost 1 base.

V is TRBV28 and J is TRBJ1-3; 8 bases match TRBD1. V gave up 5 bases and J gave up 0 bases; unmatched junction bases: 3. Germline lookup yields CDR1 MDHEN and CDR2 SYDVKM. This CDR3 region has 15 residues. The CDR3: CASSRQGSSGNTIYF. The CDR3 nucleotides are TGTGCCAGCAGTAGACAGGGGAGCTCTGGAAACACCATATATTTT.

The chain couples TRBV7-2 to TRBJ1-2; weak D call: TRBD1 (5 bases). The CDR3 loop spans 15 amino acids. V gave up 5 bases and J gave up 8 bases, with 21 bases separating them. The germline gives CDR1 SGHTA, CDR2 FQGNSA. The CDR3 nucleotides read TGTGCCAGCAGCGTACCCCAAAGGGGAATGAGGGGCTACACCTTC. It codes for CASSVPQRGMRGYTF.

The gene calls are TRBV2 and TRBJ1-2; 7 positions match TRBD1. V lost 6 bases and J lost 3; bases outside the gene matches: 4. CDR1 and CDR2 (germline): SNHLY, FYNNEI. The CDR3 sequence is 13 residues long. This CDR3 is CASSPGTDYGYTF. The CDR3 DNA sequence: TGTGCCAGCAGCCCCGGGACAGACTATGGCTACACCTTC.

In the case of this clone: The same CDR3 is also encoded by other DNA sequences in this sample. The chain couples TRBV18 to TRBJ2-3, with unresolved D. The germline V gene has CDR1 KGHSH and CDR2 LQKENI. This CDR3 spans 13 amino acids. V lost 0 bases and J lost 0, with 1 base in between. The CDR3 DNA follows: TGTGCCAGCTCACCACCGAGCACAGATACGCAGTATTTT. Its protein is CASSPPSTDTQYF.

There are a few counts of this clone. The chain couples TRBV7-3 to TRBJ2-1; possibly TRBD2 for D (6 bases). CDR1 and CDR2 (germline): SGHTA, FQGTGA. V was clipped by 1 base and J by 0 bases, with 7 bases between them. The CDR3 length is 15 residues. The CDR3 region has the DNA TGTGCCAGCAGCTTAAGGGACTCCTCCTACAATGAGCAGTTCTTC. Translated, it gives CASSLRDSSYNEQFF.

The V and J genes are TRBV5-5 and TRBJ2-5; TRBD2 agrees at 11 bases. The CDR3 has 17 amino acids. In germline, CDR1 is SGHKS, CDR2 YYEKEE (reference sequence). The V segment lost 2 bases and the J segment 2 bases; nucleotides outside the gene matches: 8. This chain's CDR3 is CASSFTTTSGGQETQYF. The CDR3 coding sequence is TGTGCCAGCAGCTTCACAACCACTAGCGGGGGACAAGAGACCCAGTACTTC.

The rearrangement joins TRBV28 to TRBJ2-2; no definite D call. This CDR3 spans 14 amino acids. Trimming left V 3 bases short and J 6 bases short, with 11 bases between. The germline V gene encodes CDR1 MDHEN and CDR2 SYDVKM. CDR3 coding DNA: TGTGCCAGCAGTTTGGGGTTCTTTCCCGGGGAGCTGTTTTTT. It yields the protein CASSLGFFPGELFF.

The chain couples TRBV6-5 to TRBJ2-1; D is possibly TRBD1 (6 bases). V dropped 6 bases and J dropped 5 bases, with 14 bases sitting between them. From germline, CDR1 is MNHEY and CDR2 SVGAGI. The CDR3 has 14 amino acids. The CDR3: CASSGQFEDNEQFF. Written as DNA, the CDR3 is TGTGCCAGCAGCGGACAGTTTGAGGACAATGAGCAGTTCTTC.